This is a list of T cell receptor beta chains from one sample in a study of cytomegalovirus exposure and HLA in healthy donors. TCRdb's table, derived via immunoSEQ multiplex PCR, lists solely in-frame clones and lacks some. The table shows more than 100,000 clones, with around nine tenths occurring only once. Source material: PBMCs. Receptor source: a woman aged 30 to 39 in good health and CMV-seronegative. The conserved cysteine and the conserved F or W are not part of the CDR3 here. Some rows mark clone size as missing; the rest say once, few, many or name a class of expanded clone.

CDR3aa: ASSLSRHKSYEQY; v_gene: TRBV6-5; j_gene: TRBJ2-7; abundance: NA
CDR3aa: ASSPRGLVEQY; v_gene: TRBV7-2; j_gene: TRBJ2-7; abundance: NA
CDR3aa: ASSYSSPHQPQH; v_gene: TRBV6-5; j_gene: TRBJ1-5; abundance: NA
CDR3aa: ASSVGPVRGTEAF; v_gene: TRBV9; j_gene: TRBJ1-1; abundance: NA
CDR3aa: ASSNRDYEQY; v_gene: TRBV6-6; j_gene: TRBJ2-7; abundance: NA
CDR3aa: ASSLDLGQLYGYT; v_gene: TRBV7-2; j_gene: TRBJ1-2; abundance: NA
CDR3aa: ASSPILAKNIQY; v_gene: TRBV28; j_gene: TRBJ2-4; abundance: NA
CDR3aa: ASSVAFTRSYNEQF; v_gene: TRBV9; j_gene: TRBJ2-1; abundance: NA
CDR3aa: ASSEIGRSNQPQH; v_gene: TRBV2; j_gene: TRBJ1-5; abundance: few
CDR3aa: ASSERGTGNEQY; v_gene: TRBV9; j_gene: NA; abundance: NA
CDR3aa: ASSLGLGGSYEQY; v_gene: TRBV7-9; j_gene: TRBJ2-7; abundance: NA
CDR3aa: ASSPLTGQGNTDTQY; v_gene: TRBV19; j_gene: TRBJ2-3; abundance: NA
CDR3aa: ASSSDGGGFLGDEQY; v_gene: TRBV5-6; j_gene: TRBJ2-7; abundance: NA
CDR3aa: ASSFTVRQPQH; v_gene: TRBV28; j_gene: TRBJ1-5; abundance: NA
CDR3aa: ASSSGTAQYNEQF; v_gene: TRBV6-6; j_gene: TRBJ2-1; abundance: NA
CDR3aa: ASSLKSRTGGGNTEAF; v_gene: TRBV19; j_gene: TRBJ1-1; abundance: NA
CDR3aa: ASSHDRQETQY; v_gene: TRBV27; j_gene: TRBJ2-5; abundance: once
CDR3aa: ASSGRYILAETGELF; v_gene: TRBV2; j_gene: TRBJ2-2; abundance: NA
CDR3aa: ASSLGGAGELF; v_gene: TRBV28; j_gene: TRBJ2-2; abundance: NA
CDR3aa: ASSFDQEREQF; v_gene: TRBV5-1; j_gene: TRBJ2-1; abundance: NA
CDR3aa: ATSSPRGSTDTQY; v_gene: TRBV15; j_gene: TRBJ2-3; abundance: NA
CDR3aa: AISATGGEGNQPQH; v_gene: TRBV10-3; j_gene: TRBJ1-5; abundance: NA
CDR3aa: ASSLSEAQPQH; v_gene: TRBV27; j_gene: TRBJ1-5; abundance: NA
CDR3aa: ASSYPETGGTYEQY; v_gene: TRBV5-6; j_gene: TRBJ2-7; abundance: few
CDR3aa: ASSSIRLGYGYT; v_gene: TRBV7-2; j_gene: TRBJ1-2; abundance: NA
CDR3aa: ASSDRYRREASYYEQY; v_gene: TRBV2; j_gene: TRBJ2-7; abundance: NA
CDR3aa: ASSYSGGTLNYGYT; v_gene: TRBV6-5; j_gene: TRBJ1-2; abundance: once
CDR3aa: ASRTGLLKDQPQH; v_gene: TRBV19; j_gene: TRBJ1-5; abundance: NA
CDR3aa: AWRVAGSTDTQY; v_gene: TRBV30; j_gene: TRBJ2-3; abundance: NA
CDR3aa: ASSYSSRVSNQPQH; v_gene: TRBV6-6; j_gene: TRBJ1-5; abundance: NA
CDR3aa: ASSLQSGSYYEQY; v_gene: TRBV5-1; j_gene: TRBJ2-7; abundance: NA
CDR3aa: ASSFRSGQETQY; v_gene: TRBV11-1; j_gene: TRBJ2-5; abundance: NA